The clone carrying this T cell receptor (beta chain) was observed at least ten times. This entry is derived from a study of blood T cells in healthy people across ages. The use of a sample-barcoded 5' primer and a J-beta primer mix characterized a second PCR of about 6 to 11 cycles. TCRdb re-called the 5' RACE reads with MiXCR, one entry per CDR3 protein. The table has some 1.7 million distinct CDR3 sequences, 28% seen once. Looked up from germline, CDR1 is SGHRS and CDR2 is YFSETQ. This CDR3 is 13 amino acids long. V gave up 1 base and J gave up 0 bases, with 5 bases separating them. The sample, around 10 milliliters of peripheral blood, was drawn from each donor.

This clonotype originated in a woman aged 30 to 39 in good health. The chain recombines TRBV5-1 with TRBJ2-7; D ambiguous. The source material was blood. The CDR3 nucleotides read TGCGCCAGCAGCTTGACATTCTCCTACGAGCAGTACTTC. Translation: CASSLTFSYEQYF.